A selection of T cell receptor beta chains follows, all from one sample in a study of blood T cell repertoires in COVID-19. Repertoires were generated with immunoSEQ multiplex PCR, while TCRdb's copy carries only in-frame clones and drops some. This sample has roughly 90,000 clones, with approximately 86% found just once. Sample: peripheral blood. The receptors were gathered from a man aged 45-65 years with acute or convalescent COVID-19. CDR3s include the opening cysteine and the closing phenylalanine or tryptophan. The D gene is left open where the match is weak. Size values are once, few and many counts, or a class for expanded clones, and some rows have none.

V	size	D	J	DNA	CDR3
TRBV28	NA	TRBD1	TRBJ2-3	TGTGCCAGCAGTCCCTCTACGGGACAGGGGGAGGATACGCAGTATTTT	CASSPSTGQGEDTQYF
TRBV3-1/TRBV3-2	once	NA	TRBJ2-2	TGTGCCAGCAGCCAAGTTCCAGGGGGGCCGAACACCGGGGAGCTGTTTTTT	CASSQVPGGPNTGELFF
TRBV11-3	NA	TRBD2	TRBJ2-3	TGTGCCAGCAGCGTTAGCGGGGACACAGATACGCAGTATTTT	CASSVSGDTDTQYF
TRBV18	NA	NA	TRBJ2-5	TGTGCCAGCTCACCAGCACAGCAAGAGACCCAGTACTTC	CASSPAQQETQYF
TRBV5-1	NA	TRBD1	TRBJ1-1	TGCGCCAGCAGCAGGGACAGGGGGCTTGGCACTGAAGCTTTCTTT	CASSRDRGLGTEAFF
TRBV3-1/TRBV3-2	NA	NA	TRBJ2-3	TGTGCCAGCAGCCAAGCGGGCACAGATACGCAGTATTTT	CASSQAGTDTQYF
TRBV14	NA	NA	TRBJ2-3	TGTGCCAGCAACTCAGTGGGGGGTGCAGATACGCAGTATTTT	CASNSVGGADTQYF
TRBV5-4	few	TRBD2	TRBJ2-3	TGTGCCAGCAGCTTGACACTAGCGGGTGCCGATACGCAGTATTTT	CASSLTLAGADTQYF
TRBV12-3/TRBV12-4	few	TRBD1	TRBJ2-5	TGTGCCAGCAGTAGGGGGCGCGAGACCCAGTACTTC	CASSRGRETQYF
TRBV6-2/TRBV6-3	NA	NA	TRBJ2-7	TGTGCCAGCAGTTACACAGGGCTCTCCTACGAGCAGTACTTC	CASSYTGLSYEQYF
TRBV12-5	NA	TRBD1	TRBJ1-5	TGTGCTAGTGGTTTAGGCGACAGGGGAGATCAGCCCCAGCATTTT	CASGLGDRGDQPQHF
TRBV5-1	NA	NA	TRBJ2-7	TGCGCCAGCAGCGGGGATACAGGAAACCACTACGAGCAGTACTTC	CASSGDTGNHYEQYF
TRBV10-3	NA	TRBD1	TRBJ1-1	TGTGCCATCAGAGGGACAGGGAGGGAAACTGAAGCTTTCTTT	CAIRGTGRETEAFF